This record covers a single T cell receptor (beta chain). Its recognized antigen is unknown. Base qualities are not recorded, but no much larger clone differs from it by a single base. The CDR3 regions of human TCRbeta chains were subjected to immunosequencing. Under the source paper's analysis protocol: Repertoire TCRs were matched against a reference library of SARS-CoV-2-specific TCRs generated with the MIRA antigen-specificity platform. Breadth meant the fraction of unique TCRs that were SARS-CoV-2-associated, whereas depth meant the fraction of total T cells that were SARS-CoV-2-associated. Using the MIRA data, every spike-specific TCR was mapped to the spike region that the TCR reacted to and assigned to either a CD4 or a CD8 class. Log10-transformed breadth and depth values were compared by one-way ANOVA with Sidak's multiple comparisons tests. Not all clones reach the TCRdb copy of this immuneACCESS table, which keeps in-frame sequences only. Checked studies attribute under half of the gap to unresolved V genes and leave the rest unexplained. The V and J calls and clone size were taken over from that table, and D and trimming were inferred from the DNA. For this sample the table gives 180,000 or so clones, of which more than 85% were detected only once. The leading ten clones occupy 1.7% of the sample.

Per the publication, the time point label means: about 28 days (+/-7) after the second vaccine dose. AZD1222 recipients with second doses at about 4 weeks or about 12 weeks were pooled, because spike-specific TCR depth and breadth did not differ between schedules. Vaccinee samples came from UK trials COV001 and COV002, including a single-blind randomized controlled phase 2/3 trial of AZD1222 (ChAdOx1 nCoV-19) in healthy adults. For TCRbeta chain sequencing, PBMC samples were collected from trial participants at day 0 and at day 28 after the second dose. These data belong to a study of T cell responses to AZD1222 COVID-19 vaccine (dated by TCRdb to the early 2020s). With respect to the entire study: A total of 233 trial participants underwent TCR sequencing, of whom nearly 210 received two doses of AZD1222 and some 26 received two doses of the MenACWY control vaccine. Trial participants were enrolled by age into subgroups of 18-55, 56-69 and 70-plus years, and around 150, 28 and 57 TCR-sequenced participants, respectively, were included in these subgroups.

Results and caveats for the whole study, not just this receptor: The whole spike protein was spanned by vaccine-associated CD4 TCRs, and dominant responses were seen in regions 160-218 and 743-854. The 56-69-year group was small, and its depth increase did not reach significance, likely because of low power. Because no samples from the day 14 peak response were available, repertoires could be characterized only after the peak T cell response. Participants were mostly white British and included more females than males, and it was suggested by the authors that clonal diversity may have been underestimated. Reportedly, close to half of the unique spike-specific TCRs recognized epitopes lying outside the regions that are mutated in the B.1.351 and B.1.1.7 variants. Conclusions about previously exposed vaccinees were limited because only six or seven AZD1222 recipients were SARS-CoV-2 seropositive at baseline. After two AZD1222 doses, both the breadth and the depth of spike-specific TCRs were significantly higher than at day 0 and than in MenACWY recipients.

For CDR1 and CDR2, the germline V gene lists SGHVS and FNYEAQ. After removal of 0 bases from V and 3 bases from J, the junction retains 7 bases not matched to a gene. The CDR3 measures 17 amino acids from cysteine to phenylalanine. Kept here is only the CDR3 DNA, which spans 51 bases and is read in frame from base 1. Here the chain combines TRBV7-6 and TRBJ1-4; TRBD1 agrees with 7 junctional bases. The input for sequencing was peripheral blood, taken 28 days after the second AZD1222 dose. This TCR derives from an adult who received the AZD1222 COVID-19 vaccine. CDR3 loop: CASSLAGTVGSNEKLFF. The DNA sequence is TGTGCCAGCAGCTTAGCGGGGACAGTCGGGTCTAATGAAAAACTGTTTTTT.